These 16 T cell receptor beta chains were all obtained from the same sample, sequenced in a study of chemoradiotherapy in HPV16-positive cancers. The repertoire was sequenced with immunoSEQ multiplex PCR; TCRdb's copy has only in-frame clones and lacks some. The table includes tens of thousands of clones, approximately 86% detected once. This specimen was blood, taken from a patient who underwent chemoradiotherapy. The receptors were sampled from a human donor with HPV-associated anogenital cancer.

The chain employs TRBV9 and TRBJ2-1, with TRBD2 identical over 12 bases. With 3 bases clipped from V and 10 bases from J, the junction kept 5 bases outside the gene matches. Germline V gene lookup returns CDR1 SGDLS and CDR2 YYNGEE. The CDR3 covers 14 residues. This CDR3 is CASSDRTSGKEQFF. CDR3 coding DNA: TGTGCCAGCAGCGACCGGACTAGCGGGAAGGAGCAGTTCTTC.

The chain combines TRBV5-4 with TRBJ2-5, with no clear D. This CDR3 spans 16 amino acids. Germline V gene sequence: CDR1 SGHNT, CDR2 YYREEE (reference sequence). V lost 4 bases, J lost 2 bases, and 18 bases lay in between. The CDR3 region has the DNA TGTGCCAGCAGCCCGCCCCCGGGCGGACCTCAAGAGACCCAGTACTTC. It encodes CASSPPPGGPQETQYF.

The CDR3 sequence: CASSPVRDNEQFF. In nucleotides, the CDR3 is TGTGCCAGCAGCCCCGTTCGTGACAATGAGCAGTTCTTC. This chain uses TRBV6-5 with TRBJ2-1; D is ambiguous. The ends were cut back, 6 bases at V and 5 bases at J, with 11 bases in the middle. Germline V lookup: CDR1 MNHEY, CDR2 SVGAGI. The CDR3 sequence is 13 residues long.

CDR3 in amino acids: CASSPRVAGGGETQYF. CDR3 coding DNA: TGTGCCAGCAGCCCCCGTGTTGCGGGAGGGGGAGAGACCCAGTACTTC. J is TRBJ2-5 and V is TRBV7-3; 9 bases match TRBD2. CDR3 size: 16 residues. The V and J ends lost 5 bases and 4 bases, in that order; junction bases with no gene match: 11. CDR1 and CDR2 (germline): SGHTA, FQGTGA.

This sequence joins TRBV28 and TRBJ2-7; 8 bases are shared with TRBD1. Germline V lookup: CDR1 MDHEN, CDR2 SYDVKM. The CDR3 is made up of 16 amino acids. The V gene end was trimmed by 5 bases and the J gene end by 7 bases; junction bases not matched to a gene: 16. The CDR3 DNA sequence: TGTGCCAGCAGTCCAACCCGGACAGGGAATAGAGGGGAGCAGTACTTC. Encoded protein: CASSPTRTGNRGEQYF.

Here the CDR3 reads CAISGTGANYGYTF. The CDR3 DNA sequence: TGTGCCATCAGTGGGACAGGGGCTAACTATGGCTACACCTTC. The chain combines TRBV10-3 with TRBJ1-2, with 9 bases matching TRBD1. The germline V gene encodes CDR1 ENHRY and CDR2 SYGVKD. Trimming at V came to 4 bases and at J to 0 bases, leaving 0 bases not matched to a gene. This CDR3 comprises 14 residues.

In DNA, the CDR3 is TGTGCCAGCAGTCCCGATTCGGGGGGGATCTACGAGCAGTACTTC. Residues: CASSPDSGGIYEQYF. V and J are TRBV6-5 and TRBJ2-7, with 8 positions matching TRBD2. V lost 5 bases and J lost 3; bases outside the gene matches: 9. The germline V gene has CDR1 MNHEY and CDR2 SVGAGI. The CDR3 spans 15 residues.

The chain recombines TRBV25-1 with TRBJ2-7; the D is unclear. Trimming removed 3 bases at V and 2 bases at J, with 8 bases between. The germline V gene has CDR1 MGHDK and CDR2 SYGVNS. This CDR3 is built from 13 residues. The CDR3 loop is CASSDNVTYEQYF. As DNA, the CDR3 is TGTGCCAGCAGTGACAACGTCACCTACGAGCAGTACTTC.

The rearrangement uses TRBV7-2 and TRBJ2-1, with D possibly matching TRBD2 (6 bases). Germline assignment: CDR1 SGHTA and CDR2 FQGNSA. This CDR3 is built from 13 residues. V dropped 7 bases and J dropped 12 bases, with 19 bases sitting between them. CDR3 in amino acids: CASTPTRESGQFF. DNA of the CDR3: TGTGCCAGCACCCCGACTAGAGAGTCCGGGCAGTTCTTC.

V gene TRBV7-2 combines with J gene TRBJ1-5, with TRBD1 identical over 8 bases. CDR1 and CDR2 from the germline V gene are SGHTA and FQGNSA. V lost 5 bases to trimming and J lost 9 bases; unmatched junction nucleotides: 9. This CDR3 spans 14 amino acids. The CDR3 reads CASSPGQGPWPQHF. The CDR3 DNA follows: TGTGCCAGCAGCCCCGGACAGGGTCCCTGGCCCCAGCATTTT.

The V gene is TRBV5-8, the J gene TRBJ2-1; TRBD1 matches 9 bases. The CDR3 consists of 15 residues. Germline V gives CDR1 SGHTS, CDR2 YDEGEE. V was clipped by 0 bases and J by 5 bases; unmatched bases: 3. This CDR3 reads CASSLDRGRNNEQFF. CDR3 DNA: TGTGCCAGCAGCTTGGACAGGGGGCGGAACAATGAGCAGTTCTTC.

The CDR3 sequence: CASSLTGRNTEAFF. In DNA form, the CDR3 reads TGCGCCAGCAGCTTGACGGGCAGGAACACTGAAGCTTTCTTT. The chain joins TRBV5-1 to TRBJ1-1, with D hard to call. The V end lost 1 base, the J end lost 1 base, and 8 bases lay between the germline ends. The CDR3 runs to 14 residues. Germline values: CDR1 SGHRS, CDR2 YFSETQ.

V gene TRBV5-1 combines with J gene TRBJ2-5; 10 nucleotides align to TRBD2. The CDR3 has 16 residues. CDR1 is SGHRS, CDR2 YFSETQ, per germline. V lost 4 bases and J lost 1; bases outside the gene matches: 7. The CDR3 nucleotides are TGCGCCAGCAGCAGGCTAGCGGGAGCTGGCCAAGAGACCCAGTACTTC. Its protein is CASSRLAGAGQETQYF.

This chain uses TRBV9 with TRBJ2-1; D is ambiguous. The CDR3 loop spans 16 amino acids. The germline CDR1 and CDR2 sequences are SGDLS and YYNGEE. V lost 4 bases and J 4 bases, leaving 18 bases between the germline ends. This CDR3 is CASSPRVALSYNEQFF. In nucleotides, the CDR3 is TGTGCCAGCAGCCCCCGGGTAGCCCTCTCTTACAATGAGCAGTTCTTC.

Details on this clone: The junction and the germline gene differ at one end; a read error may be behind it. This sequence joins TRBV7-7 and TRBJ2-7, with TRBD1 identical over 7 bases. The CDR3 consists of 14 residues. Germline V gene lookup returns CDR1 SSHAT and CDR2 FNYEAQ (reference sequence). The CDR3 DNA follows: TGTGCTAGCAGCTTAACTAACAGGGGCTACGAGCAGTACTTC. Residues: CASSLTNRGYEQYF. The variable domain in full, with the rest retrieved from reference TRBV7-7 and TRBJ2-7, is GAGVSQSPRYKVTKRGQDVTLRCDPISSHATLYWYQQALGQGPEFLTYFNYEAQPDKSGLPSDRFSAERPEGSISTLTIQRTEQRDSAMYRCASSLTNRGYEQYFGPGTRLTVT.

The genes are TRBV19 and TRBJ2-3; TRBD2 matches at 8 bases. CDR3 length equals 15 residues. The trim removed 3 bases at V and 0 bases at J, leaving 2 bases unmatched. CDR1 LNHDA and CDR2 SQIVND come from the germline V gene (reference sequence). Here the CDR3 reads CASSIGGGSTDTQYF. DNA of the CDR3: TGTGCCAGTAGTATCGGGGGGGGTAGCACAGATACGCAGTATTTT.